Below are 30 T cell receptor beta chains sequenced from a single sample in a study of blood T cell repertoires in COVID-19. Produced via immunoSEQ multiplex PCR; TCRdb's table is partial and in-frame only. The profile shows about 99,000 clones, less than 90% of them singletons. Sequenced sample: peripheral blood. These receptors originate from a man between 65 and 79 years old with active or convalescent COVID-19.

Worth noting for this clone: Sequence at one end of the junction differs from germline and may be a read error. This same CDR3 is encoded by further DNA sequences in the sample. The rearrangement uses TRBV2 and TRBJ1-2, with D tentatively TRBD1 (6 bases). Germline V gives CDR1 SNHLY, CDR2 FYNNEI. The CDR3 is 14 residues long. As DNA, the CDR3 is TGTGCCAGCAGTGAACTTCGAGGGGGTGGTGGCTACACCTTT. This codes for CASSELRGGGGYTF.

The CDR3 here is CASSPPPRGASPLHF. CDR3 sequence (DNA): TGTGCCAGCAGTCCCCCACCCCGGGGGGCGTCACCCCTCCACTTT. This chain joins TRBV28 and TRBJ1-6, with a possible D match to TRBD1 (6 bases). V was clipped by 5 bases and J by 10 bases, with 18 bases between them. This CDR3 has 15 amino acids. Germline V lookup: CDR1 MDHEN, CDR2 SYDVKM.

The chain uses TRBV3-1 (or the pseudogene TRBV3-2) and TRBJ1-5; 7 bases are a match to TRBD1. Per the germline V gene, CDR1 is LGHDT and CDR2 is YNNKEL (reference sequence). V shed 4 bases and J 7 bases; nucleotides not matched to a gene: 4. This CDR3 has 13 residues. The CDR3 DNA follows: TGTGCCAGCAGCCGACAGGGAGACCAGCCCCAGCATTTT. The encoded protein is CASSRQGDQPQHF.

V gene TRBV9 combines with J gene TRBJ2-4; no firm D call. Per the germline V gene, CDR1 is SGDLS and CDR2 is YYNGEE. The CDR3 is made up of 16 amino acids. Trimming cost V 0 bases and J 3 bases, with 13 bases left between them. Written as DNA, the CDR3 is TGTGCCAGCAGCGTAGGGTTCTCCGGCGGCAAAAACATTCAGTACTTC. It yields the protein CASSVGFSGGKNIQYF.

This chain links TRBV3-1 (or the pseudogene TRBV3-2) with TRBJ2-5; D is unclear. Trimming removed 6 bases from V and 5 bases from J, with 7 bases in between. CDR1 LGHDT and CDR2 YNNKEL come from the germline V gene (reference sequence). CDR3 length equals 11 residues. CDR3 DNA: TGTGCCAGCAGGGCCAGTGAGACCCAGTACTTC. This translates into CASRASETQYF.

V and J are TRBV3-1 (or the pseudogene TRBV3-2) and TRBJ1-2; 10 bases line up with TRBD1. The J segment lost 4 bases and the V segment lost 1 base, leaving 3 bases of the junction unmatched. The length of the CDR3 is 15 residues. CDR1 is LGHDT and CDR2 is YNNKEL in the germline V gene (reference sequence). The CDR3 here is CASSQVGTGVYGYTF. DNA of the CDR3: TGTGCCAGCAGCCAAGTCGGGACAGGGGTCTATGGCTACACCTTC.

The chain recombines TRBV10-3 with TRBJ1-1; 10 nucleotides line up with TRBD1. Germline loops: CDR1 ENHRY, CDR2 SYGVKD. This CDR3 has 15 amino acids. V was pared by 5 bases and J by 4 bases, with 7 bases of the junction left unmatched. The CDR3 DNA reads as TGTGCCATCAGTAGACAGGGGGCAGTAGTCACTGAAGCTTTCTTT. Its protein product is CAISRQGAVVTEAFF.

In its sample, this clone was seen a few times. CDR3 nucleotides: TGTGCCAGCAGCGAGGACAGGGATGTCACTGAAGCTTTCTTT. Its translation is CASSEDRDVTEAFF. This rearrangement joins TRBV2 to TRBJ1-1; 8 bases map to TRBD1. Germline lookup yields CDR1 SNHLY and CDR2 FYNNEI. V dropped 6 bases and J dropped 4; count of bases not matched to a gene: 7. There are 14 residues in the CDR3.

The V gene is TRBV6-5, the J gene TRBJ1-5; 8 nucleotides align to TRBD1. Germline CDR1 MNHEY, CDR2 SVGAGI. This CDR3 has 14 amino acids. The ends lost 7 bases at V and 4 bases at J; junction bases unmatched: 6. The CDR3 loop is CASTGGDRNQPQHF. The CDR3 nucleotides are TGTGCCAGCACAGGGGGCGATAGGAATCAGCCCCAGCATTTT.

This rearrangement joins TRBV6-5 to TRBJ1-2; TRBD1 agrees at 9 bases. This CDR3 contains 14 residues. J was trimmed by 7 bases and V by 6 bases; bases with no gene match: 9. Germline CDR1 reads MNHEY; CDR2 reads SVGAGI. CDR3 DNA: TGTGCCAGCAGGGGGGGACAGGGACGTGGTGGCTACACCTTC. This translates into CASRGGQGRGGYTF.

J is TRBJ2-1 and V is TRBV9, with 12 bases lining up with TRBD2. The junction had 11 bases not matched to a gene; V was cut back by 9 bases and J by 7 bases. This CDR3 is 15 amino acids long. Germline V gene sequence: CDR1 SGDLS, CDR2 YYNGEE. This CDR3 is CAIPQGLAGINEQFF. The CDR3 region has the DNA TGTGCCATTCCCCAGGGACTAGCGGGTATTAATGAGCAGTTCTTC.

The V gene is TRBV2, the J gene TRBJ1-4; 11 bases map to TRBD1. J gave up 10 bases and V 4 bases, and 5 bases lay outside the gene matches. The CDR3 sequence is 14 residues long. Germline lookup yields CDR1 SNHLY and CDR2 FYNNEI. CDR3 region: CASSGTGGAVKLFF. CDR3 DNA sequence: TGTGCCAGCAGTGGGACAGGGGGCGCGGTAAAACTGTTTTTT.

The chain recombines TRBV20-1 with TRBJ2-1; 10 bases map to TRBD1. Germline-derived CDR1 and CDR2 are DFQATT and SNEGSKA (reference sequence). After removal of 3 bases from V and 5 bases from J, the junction contained 1 base not matched to a gene. This CDR3 region has 13 residues. The CDR3 nucleotides read TGCAGTGCTAGTGACAGGGGGCACAATGAGCAGTTCTTC. It translates to CSASDRGHNEQFF.

The gene calls are TRBV6-5 and TRBJ1-2; 8 bases agree with TRBD1. The CDR3 has 14 amino acids. Germline lookup yields CDR1 MNHEY and CDR2 SVGAGI. Trimming removed 6 bases from V and 0 bases from J; junction bases left unmatched: 3. The DNA for the CDR3 is TGTGCCAGCAGGAAGGGACAGGCTAACTATGGCTACACCTTC. Protein product: CASRKGQANYGYTF.

This chain connects TRBV6-5 to TRBJ2-5; TRBD2 might be the D (7 bases). CDR1 MNHEY and CDR2 SVGAGI come from the germline V gene. The CDR3 sequence is 14 residues long. V was cut by 10 bases and J by 5 bases, with 20 bases left in between. The CDR3 spells CATNRGAGRETQYF. CDR3 sequence (DNA): TGTGCCACCAACCGGGGGGCAGGCAGGGAGACCCAGTACTTC.

The chain recombines TRBV20-1 with TRBJ2-3; TRBD2 agrees at 7 bases. Looked up from germline, CDR1 is DFQATT and CDR2 is SNEGSKA (reference sequence). The trim removed 3 bases at V and 2 bases at J, leaving 5 bases unmatched. This CDR3 has 14 residues. Written as DNA, the CDR3 is TGCAGTGCTAGTCGCGGGGGTCACACAGATACGCAGTATTTT. Encoded protein: CSASRGGHTDTQYF.

J is TRBJ1-5 and V is TRBV28, with a weak D call TRBD1 (6 bases). The CDR3 has 14 residues. V shed 2 bases and J shed 7 bases, with 12 bases lying between them. The germline gives CDR1 MDHEN, CDR2 SYDVKM. The CDR3 loop is CASSLGGGKQPQHF. The CDR3 DNA reads as TGTGCCAGCAGTTTAGGGGGCGGAAAGCAGCCCCAGCATTTT.

V gene TRBV9 combines with J gene TRBJ1-3, with D tentatively TRBD1 (6 bases). The V and J ends lost 2 bases and 3 bases respectively, with 12 bases between them. The CDR3 totals 15 residues. The germline V gene encodes CDR1 SGDLS and CDR2 YYNGEE. CDR3 nucleotides: TGTGCCAGCAGCGTGGGGGGGCGCGATGGAAACACCATATATTTT. Translation gives CASSVGGRDGNTIYF.

This chain joins TRBV5-4 and TRBJ2-7; 14 bases agree with TRBD2. This CDR3 has 15 amino acids. V lost 3 bases, J lost 2 bases, and 1 base stayed unmatched. CDR1 and CDR2 from the germline V gene are SGHNT and YYREEE (reference sequence). The CDR3 nucleotides read TGTGCCAGCAGCTGGACTAGCGGGGGGACCTACGAGCAGTACTTC. This codes for CASSWTSGGTYEQYF. The full variable domain, in which reference TRBV5-4 and TRBJ2-7 provide the parts outside the CDR3, is ETGVTQSPTHLIKTRGQQVTLRCSSQSGHNTVSWYQQALGQGPQFIFQYYREEENGRGNFPPRFSGLQFPNYSSELNVNALELDDSALYLCASSWTSGGTYEQYFGPGTRLTVT.

The chain couples TRBV6-5 to TRBJ1-2, with 9 bases fitting TRBD1. Germline V gene sequence: CDR1 MNHEY, CDR2 SVGAGI. V was clipped by 2 bases and J by 4 bases; unmatched bases: 5. The CDR3 runs to 15 residues. The CDR3 DNA follows: TGTGCCAGCAGTTACGCCGGGACAGGGACCTATGGCTACACCTTC. Its protein is CASSYAGTGTYGYTF.

The chain combines TRBV5-8 with TRBJ1-4, with TRBD1 as a possible D gene (5 bases). From germline, CDR1 is SGHTS and CDR2 YDEGEE. The CDR3 is made up of 16 amino acids. Trimming pared 2 bases from V and 8 bases from J, leaving 19 bases between. In nucleotides, the CDR3 is TGTGCCAGCAGCTTCGGACGGGGCGGGGGTAAAGAAAAACTGTTTTTT. This codes for CASSFGRGGGKEKLFF.

In its sample, this clone was seen a few times. The chain is built from TRBV24-1 and TRBJ1-5; 9 nucleotides agree with TRBD1. V lost 3 bases, J lost 6 bases, and 8 bases stayed unmatched. Germline values: CDR1 KGHDR, CDR2 SFDVKD. The CDR3 runs 16 residues. This chain's CDR3 is CATSDSNRGPGQPQHF. DNA for the CDR3: TGTGCCACCAGTGATAGCAACAGGGGGCCGGGTCAGCCCCAGCATTTT.

V gene TRBV19 combines with J gene TRBJ1-4; 9 nucleotides match TRBD1. The V gene end was trimmed by 9 bases and the J gene end by 7 bases; junction bases not matched to a gene: 12. CDR1 and CDR2 (germline): LNHDA, SQIVND (reference sequence). The CDR3 has 15 residues. The CDR3 loop is CASQNPGQGFEKLFF. As DNA, the CDR3 is TGTGCCAGCCAGAATCCGGGACAGGGTTTTGAAAAACTGTTTTTT.

The CDR3 DNA follows: TGCGCCAGCAGCTTCGTTCCAGGGACTAGCGGCACCGGGGAGCTGTTTTTT. Its translation is CASSFVPGTSGTGELFF. The chain recombines TRBV5-1 with TRBJ2-2; 11 bases map to TRBD2. The V gene end was trimmed by 2 bases and the J gene end by 4 bases; junction bases not matched to a gene: 7. CDR1 SGHRS and CDR2 YFSETQ come from the germline V gene. The CDR3 runs to 17 residues.

V usage is TRBV7-9 and J usage is TRBJ2-3; no clear D gene. Germline V CDR1 and CDR2: SEHNR, FQNEAQ (reference sequence). The CDR3 covers 13 residues. V was trimmed by 0 bases and J by 6 bases, leaving 7 bases between them. CDR3 nucleotides: TGTGCCAGCAGCTTAGCGAGGATTGATACGCAGTATTTT. Its protein is CASSLARIDTQYF. The variable domain in full, with the rest retrieved from reference TRBV7-9 and TRBJ2-3, is DTGVSQNPRHKITKRGQNVTFRCDPISEHNRLYWYRQTLGQGPEFLTYFQNEAQLEKSRLLSDRFSAERPKGSFSTLEIQRTEQGDSAMYLCASSLARIDTQYFGPGTRLTVL.

This chain connects TRBV28 to TRBJ2-2; 9 bases fit TRBD2. CDR1 and CDR2 from the germline V gene are MDHEN and SYDVKM. This CDR3 contains 16 residues. Germline trimming cut 7 bases from V and 4 bases from J; bases unmatched to any gene: 10. The CDR3 DNA follows: TGTGCCAGCACCTTAGGGGCTAGCGGGGTCACCGGGGAGCTGTTTTTT. As protein: CASTLGASGVTGELFF.

With respect to this clone: Germline is not matched at one junction end, which may reflect a read error. V is TRBV6-1 and J is TRBJ1-5, with 8 bases that match TRBD1. The CDR3 covers 14 residues. The germline CDR1 and CDR2 sequences are MNHNS and SASEGT. CDR3 residues: CASREGQGGQPQHF. DNA of the CDR3: TGTGCCAGCAGGGAAGGACAGGGAGGTCAGCCCCAGCATTTT.

V gene TRBV4-2 combines with J gene TRBJ2-7; 11 bases align to TRBD2. V shed 0 bases, J shed 1 base, and the junction held 5 bases outside the gene matches. Looked up from germline, CDR1 is LGHNA and CDR2 is YNFKEQ. CDR3 size: 17 residues. CDR3 coding DNA: TGTGCCAGCAGCCAAGATCCGGCTAGCGGGGGGTCCTACGAGCAGTACTTC. The encoded protein is CASSQDPASGGSYEQYF.

Notes on this clone: This specimen includes other DNA sequences encoding the same CDR3. The chain is built from TRBV2 and TRBJ2-3; D remains ambiguous. The CDR3 runs to 12 residues. Germline assignment: CDR1 SNHLY and CDR2 FYNNEI. Trimming pared 4 bases from V and 1 base from J, leaving 3 bases between. CDR3 region: CASSAGTDTQYF. The CDR3 DNA follows: TGTGCCAGCAGTGCAGGCACAGATACGCAGTATTTT.

V and J are TRBV30 and TRBJ2-1; no reliable D call. V lost 4 bases to trimming and J lost 5 bases, with 9 bases between them. Germline CDR1 is GTSNPN and CDR2 is SVGIG (reference sequence). The CDR3 length is 12 residues. The CDR3 DNA reads TGTGCCTGGAATGTACATAACAATGAGCAGTTCTTC. The encoded protein is CAWNVHNNEQFF.